Listed here are 27 T cell receptor beta chains from one sample, sequenced in a study of shared clonotypes between healthy human individuals. Measured with immunoSEQ multiplex PCR; TCRdb has only the in-frame clones, and not every one. The sample records about 2.3 million clones, approximately 95% being singletons. Material for sequencing was naive CD4+ T cells from PBMCs. Subset: CD45RA+ positively selected. All receptors derive from a man in his late teens or twenties in good health. Some clones in this sample may be carry-over from other donors' samples.

This chain uses TRBV5-6 with TRBJ2-7; TRBD2 matches at 14 bases. Germline V gene sequence: CDR1 SGHDT, CDR2 YYEEEE. V lost 4 bases to trimming and J lost 3 bases; unmatched junction nucleotides: 15. There are 19 residues in the CDR3. CDR3 DNA: TGTGCCAGCAGCGGCCTCGGGACTAGCGGGAGTAGGGTACGCTACGAGCAGTACTTC. It encodes CASSGLGTSGSRVRYEQYF.

V is TRBV6-5 and J is TRBJ1-4, with unresolved D. The CDR3 is 13 residues long. Trimming removed 6 bases at V and 3 bases at J, with 8 bases between. Germline V lookup: CDR1 MNHEY, CDR2 SVGAGI. The CDR3 DNA is TGTGCCAGCAGGCATAGGGCTAATGAAAAACTGTTTTTT. Translation: CASRHRANEKLFF.

The rearrangement joins TRBV19 to TRBJ1-5; 8 bases agree with TRBD1. This CDR3 has 15 residues. Germline CDR1 is LNHDA and CDR2 is SQIVND (reference sequence). V lost 1 base to trimming and J lost 6 bases; unmatched junction nucleotides: 5. CDR3 nucleotide sequence: TGTGCCAGTAGTATAGTAAGCAGGGGGCGTCAGCCCCAGCATTTT. This sequence encodes CASSIVSRGRQPQHF.

About this clone: In the same sample, other DNA sequences code for this CDR3. The chain combines TRBV29-1 with TRBJ2-3; no clear D. V shed 1 base and J shed 4 bases, with 6 bases lying between them. The CDR3 has 12 amino acids. Germline CDR1 and CDR2: SQVTM and ANQGSEA. The CDR3 DNA reads TGCAGCGTTGAAGGGGCGGCAGATACGCAGTATTTT. Residues: CSVEGAADTQYF.

This clone was detected only once. The chain is built from TRBV4-1 and TRBJ2-7; TRBD2 matches at 10 bases. This CDR3 spans 17 amino acids. V gave up 1 base and J gave up 2 bases; unmatched junction bases: 8. Per germline, CDR1 MGHRA and CDR2 YSYEKL. CDR3 loop: CASSQAPSAGGPYEQYF. The CDR3 DNA reads TGCGCCAGCAGCCAAGCCCCCTCAGCGGGAGGGCCCTACGAGCAGTACTTC.

This chain connects TRBV6-1 to TRBJ2-7; 8 positions agree with TRBD1. Looked up from germline, CDR1 is MNHNS and CDR2 is SASEGT. The J segment lost 4 bases and the V segment lost 6 bases, leaving 8 bases of the junction unmatched. The length of the CDR3 is 14 residues. The CDR3: CASRDRVGGYEQYF. The CDR3 DNA follows: TGTGCCAGCAGGGACAGGGTAGGGGGGTACGAGCAGTACTTC.

This chain connects TRBV30 to TRBJ2-2; 16 nucleotides line up with TRBD2. The CDR3 contains 17 residues. CDR1 GTSNPN and CDR2 SVGIG come from the germline V gene (reference sequence). The V and J ends lost 2 bases and 7 bases, in that order; junction bases with no gene match: 7. The CDR3 is CAWSSSGLAGGSGELFF. DNA for the CDR3: TGTGCCTGGAGTTCATCGGGACTAGCGGGAGGGAGCGGGGAGCTGTTTTTT.

The chain links TRBV7-6 to TRBJ2-1, with TRBD2 matching 9 bases. CDR1 and CDR2 (germline): SGHVS, FNYEAQ. Losses at the gene ends were 1 base for V and 8 bases for J; bases not matched to a gene: 9. The CDR3 runs to 16 residues. CDR3 nucleotides: TGTGCCAGCAGCTTAGGGGGTAGCGGGAGATTGGATGAGCAGTTCTTC. It yields the protein CASSLGGSGRLDEQFF.

The chain carries TRBV6-9 and TRBJ1-5; 8 positions match TRBD1. CDR1 MNHGY and CDR2 SVAAGI come from the germline V gene. V gave up 6 bases and J gave up 0 bases; unmatched junction bases: 4. This CDR3 has 15 amino acids. The CDR3 nucleotides read TGTGCCAGCAGGGTACAGGGGGGTAGCAATCAGCCCCAGCATTTT. Amino acid sequence: CASRVQGGSNQPQHF.

The CDR3 here is CAIGPTNTGELFF. The DNA for the CDR3 is TGTGCCATCGGACCTACGAACACCGGGGAGCTGTTTTTT. The chain recombines TRBV10-3 with TRBJ2-2; the D is unclear. The germline V and J ends were trimmed by 8 bases and 0 bases, with 7 bases remaining between them. CDR1 is ENHRY, CDR2 SYGVKD, per germline. The CDR3 has 13 amino acids.

The V call is TRBV5-1, the J call TRBJ2-5; D might be TRBD1 (6 bases). This CDR3 region has 19 residues. The germline CDR1 and CDR2 sequences are SGHRS and YFSETQ. Trimming cost V 0 bases and J 5 bases, with 26 bases left between them. The CDR3 region has the DNA TGCGCCAGCAGCTTGGCCCCCCGCACGACAGGCTCGGGGCAGGAGACCCAGTACTTC. Its translation: CASSLAPRTTGSGQETQYF. The full variable domain, in which reference TRBV5-1 and TRBJ2-5 provide the parts outside the CDR3, is KAGVTQTPRYLIKTRGQQVTLSCSPISGHRSVSWYQQTPGQGLQFLFEYFSETQRNKGNFPGRFSGRQFSNSRSEMNVSTLELGDSALYLCASSLAPRTTGSGQETQYFGPGTRLLVL.

This clone was detected once. The chain has TRBV4-3 and TRBJ2-3, with TRBD2 matching 9 bases. The CDR3 is 18 amino acids. J gave up 2 bases and V 3 bases, and 12 bases lay outside the gene matches. Germline lookup yields CDR1 LGHNA and CDR2 YSLEER. The CDR3 sequence is CASSHAGGRAAVTDTQYF. For the CDR3, the DNA is TGCGCCAGCAGCCACGCGGGCGGGAGGGCCGCGGTCACAGATACGCAGTATTTT.

Remarks on this clone: Other DNA sequences in the sample encode the same CDR3. This sequence joins TRBV19 and TRBJ2-3; 10 bases map to TRBD1. The CDR3 covers 14 residues. CDR1 LNHDA and CDR2 SQIVND come from the germline V gene (reference sequence). V shed 5 bases and J 6 bases; nucleotides not matched to a gene: 5. CDR3 DNA: TGTGCCAGTAGTCCGGGACAGGGGCGGGATACGCAGTATTTT. Protein: CASSPGQGRDTQYF.

The J gene is TRBJ2-1, the V gene TRBV15; tentatively, D is TRBD2 (5 bases). CDR1 and CDR2 (germline): LNHNV, YYDKDF (reference sequence). V dropped 3 bases and J dropped 6 bases, with 21 bases sitting between them. There are 17 residues in the CDR3. For the CDR3, the DNA is TGTGCCACCAGCAGGGGAGATATAGCCCTGTTTCGCAATGAGCAGTTCTTC. This gives the protein CATSRGDIALFRNEQFF.

About this clone: The sample has other DNA sequences that encode this CDR3 too. The gene calls are TRBV5-4 and TRBJ2-3; perhaps D is TRBD1 or TRBD2 (5 bases each). From germline, CDR1 is SGHNT and CDR2 YYREEE (reference sequence). V was shortened by 4 bases and J by 3 bases, with 15 bases between the two germline ends. The CDR3 has 15 amino acids. CDR3 nucleotides: TGTGCCAGCAGCCCAGATGGGGGTGGGACAGATACGCAGTATTTT. Amino acid sequence: CASSPDGGGTDTQYF.

The gene calls are TRBV2 and TRBJ2-5, with TRBD1 identical over 9 bases. CDR3 length: 15 amino acids. From germline, CDR1 is SNHLY and CDR2 FYNNEI. The V gene end was trimmed by 7 bases and the J gene end by 9 bases; junction bases not matched to a gene: 15. The CDR3, as DNA: TGTGCCAGCATCCCGGACAGGGGAGCCCCAAGGTCCCAGTACTTC. Amino acid sequence: CASIPDRGAPRSQYF.

The chain joins TRBV2 to TRBJ2-7; the match to TRBD2 covers 7 bases. Germline V gene lookup returns CDR1 SNHLY and CDR2 FYNNEI. J lost 2 bases, V lost 1 base, and 5 bases had no gene match. This CDR3 comprises 15 residues. Written as DNA, the CDR3 is TGTGCCAGCAGTGAAGGGCGGGACTACCCCTACGAGCAGTACTTC. This sequence encodes CASSEGRDYPYEQYF.

With regard to this clone: Other DNA sequences in this specimen translate into the identical CDR3. The chain has TRBV5-1 and TRBJ2-1, with D possibly TRBD2 on 5 matching bases. Germline-derived CDR1 and CDR2 are SGHRS and YFSETQ. The CDR3 extends over 12 amino acids. Trimming took off 4 bases at V and 5 bases at J, with 7 bases between the two ends. The CDR3 loop is CASSPRDNEQFF. Here the CDR3 DNA reads TGCGCCAGCAGCCCGAGGGACAATGAGCAGTTCTTC. The full variable domain, its missing parts supplied by reference TRBV5-1 and TRBJ2-1, is KAGVTQTPRYLIKTRGQQVTLSCSPISGHRSVSWYQQTPGQGLQFLFEYFSETQRNKGNFPGRFSGRQFSNSRSEMNVSTLELGDSALYLCASSPRDNEQFFGPGTRLTVL.

The chain is built from TRBV18 and TRBJ1-5; D gene unclear. The CDR3 totals 15 residues. Per germline, CDR1 KGHSH and CDR2 LQKENI. V dropped 2 bases and J dropped 2 bases, with 10 bases sitting between them. The CDR3 reads CASSPTEGRNQPQHF. The CDR3 DNA reads as TGTGCCAGCTCACCAACGGAAGGGCGCAATCAGCCCCAGCATTTT.

This clone was observed once. The chain carries TRBV27 and TRBJ1-3; D is uncertain. The CDR3 totals 13 residues. The germline V gene encodes CDR1 MNHEY and CDR2 SMNVEV (reference sequence). V lost 2 bases and J lost 4, with 6 bases in between. Written as DNA, the CDR3 is TGTGCCAGCAGTTTAGCGGCAGGAAACACCATATATTTT. It encodes CASSLAAGNTIYF.

The chain combines TRBV7-7 with TRBJ2-2; D is possibly TRBD1 or TRBD2 (5 bases each). The germline V and J ends were trimmed by 5 bases and 7 bases, with 8 bases remaining between them. CDR1 and CDR2 (germline): SSHAT, FNYEAQ (reference sequence). This CDR3 region has 12 residues. This chain's CDR3 is CASSPRGGELFF. The CDR3 region has the DNA TGTGCCAGCAGCCCGAGGGGCGGGGAGCTGTTTTTT.

V and J are TRBV5-1 and TRBJ2-2; 9 nucleotides line up with TRBD2. CDR1 is SGHRS, CDR2 YFSETQ, per germline. Trimming removed 0 bases from V and 6 bases from J; junction bases left unmatched: 15. The CDR3 runs 19 residues. CDR3 protein: CASSLVPLDAGGVPGELFF. The CDR3 nucleotides are TGCGCCAGCAGCTTGGTCCCTCTTGATGCGGGAGGGGTTCCCGGGGAGCTGTTTTTT. The whole variable domain, remainder taken from reference TRBV5-1 and TRBJ2-2, is KAGVTQTPRYLIKTRGQQVTLSCSPISGHRSVSWYQQTPGQGLQFLFEYFSETQRNKGNFPGRFSGRQFSNSRSEMNVSTLELGDSALYLCASSLVPLDAGGVPGELFFGEGSRLTVL.

The chain is built from TRBV27 and TRBJ1-6; D gene unclear. In germline, CDR1 is MNHEY, CDR2 SMNVEV (reference sequence). The V end was cut by 3 bases, the J end by 7 bases, with 4 bases between. This CDR3 comprises 12 residues. CDR3 sequence: CASSFGNSPLHF. The CDR3 DNA is TGTGCCAGCAGTTTTGGGAATTCACCCCTCCACTTT.

A word on this clone: The same CDR3 can be traced to other DNA sequences in this sample. The CDR3 region is CASSLGLTSTDTQYF. As DNA, the CDR3 is TGTGCCAGCAGCTTGGGACTCACCAGCACAGATACGCAGTATTTT. The chain is built from TRBV7-3 and TRBJ2-3; D is possibly TRBD2 (6 bases). This CDR3 is 15 amino acids long. Germline V gene data show CDR1 as SGHTA and CDR2 as FQGTGA. V was clipped by 3 bases and J by 0 bases, with 10 bases between them. Supplemented by reference TRBV7-3 and TRBJ2-3, the full variable domain reads GAGVSQTPSNKVTEKGKYVELRCDPISGHTALYWYRQSLGQGPEFLIYFQGTGAADDSGLPNDRFFAVRPEGSVSTLKIQRTERGDSAVYLCASSLGLTSTDTQYFGPGTRLTVL.

About this clone itself: In the same sample, other DNA sequences code for this CDR3. The J gene is TRBJ2-3, the V gene TRBV5-1, with 7 bases aligning to TRBD2. Germline assignment: CDR1 SGHRS and CDR2 YFSETQ. The CDR3 runs to 14 residues. The junction had 1 base not matched to a gene; V was cut back by 0 bases and J by 3 bases. In nucleotides, the CDR3 is TGCGCCAGCAGCTTGGTTAGCGGGACAGATACGCAGTATTTT. Its protein is CASSLVSGTDTQYF.

The chain links TRBV19 to TRBJ2-7, with 7 positions matching TRBD1. The CDR3 is made up of 15 amino acids. CDR1 LNHDA and CDR2 SQIVND come from the germline V gene (reference sequence). The ends lost 3 bases at V and 6 bases at J; junction bases unmatched: 11. The CDR3 DNA sequence: TGTGCCAGTAGTATCACCCGGGACAGCAGTTCCGAGCAGTACTTC. It encodes CASSITRDSSSEQYF.

This clone was seen once. The V call is TRBV9, the J call TRBJ2-1; TRBD2 is a possible D gene (6 bases). V lost 2 bases, J lost 2 bases, and 11 bases lay in between. The CDR3 is made up of 15 amino acids. The germline V gene encodes CDR1 SGDLS and CDR2 YYNGEE. The CDR3, as DNA: TGTGCCAGCAGCGTTCGACTAGATCCCTACAATGAGCAGTTCTTC. This gives the protein CASSVRLDPYNEQFF.